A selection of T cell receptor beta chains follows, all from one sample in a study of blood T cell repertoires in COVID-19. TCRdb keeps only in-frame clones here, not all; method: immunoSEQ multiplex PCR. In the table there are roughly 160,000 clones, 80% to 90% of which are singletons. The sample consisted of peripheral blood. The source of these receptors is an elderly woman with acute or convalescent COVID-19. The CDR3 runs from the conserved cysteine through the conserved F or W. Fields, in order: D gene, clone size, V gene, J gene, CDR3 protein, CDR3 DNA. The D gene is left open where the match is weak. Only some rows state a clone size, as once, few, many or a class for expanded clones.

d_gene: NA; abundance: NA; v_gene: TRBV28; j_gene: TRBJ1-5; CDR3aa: CASSSPGGGFGNQPQHF; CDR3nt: TGTGCCAGCAGTTCCCCCGGGGGGGGATTTGGGAATCAGCCCCAGCATTTT
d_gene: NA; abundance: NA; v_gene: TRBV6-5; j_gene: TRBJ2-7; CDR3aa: CASSLGVYLGYEQYF; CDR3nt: TGTGCCAGCAGCCTCGGGGTATATCTGGGTTACGAGCAGTACTTC
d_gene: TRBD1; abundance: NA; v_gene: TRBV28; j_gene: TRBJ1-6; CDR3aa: CASSPPTGRSPLHF; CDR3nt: TGTGCCAGCAGTCCCCCGACAGGGAGGTCACCCCTCCACTTT
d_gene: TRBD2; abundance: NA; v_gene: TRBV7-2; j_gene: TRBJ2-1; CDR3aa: CASSPRGGADPYNEQFF; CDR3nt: TGTGCCAGCAGCCCCCGGGGGGGAGCGGATCCCTACAATGAGCAGTTCTTC
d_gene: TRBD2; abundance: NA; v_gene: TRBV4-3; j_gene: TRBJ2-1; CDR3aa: CASSQDLAAVSQFF; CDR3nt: TGCGCCAGCAGCCAAGATCTAGCGGCGGTCTCACAGTTCTTC
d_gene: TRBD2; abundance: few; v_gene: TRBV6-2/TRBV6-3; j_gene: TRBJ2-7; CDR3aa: CASSRLAVINEQYF; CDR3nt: TGTGCCAGCAGCAGACTAGCGGTTATCAACGAGCAGTACTTC
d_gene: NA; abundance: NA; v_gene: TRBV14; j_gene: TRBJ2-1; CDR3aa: CASSMSISYNEQFF; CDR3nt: TGTGCCAGCAGCATGAGCATATCCTACAATGAGCAGTTCTTC
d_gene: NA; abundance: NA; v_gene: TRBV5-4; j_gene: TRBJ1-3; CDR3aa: CASSLDLGNTIYF; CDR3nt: TGTGCCAGCAGCCTGGACTTAGGAAACACCATATATTTT
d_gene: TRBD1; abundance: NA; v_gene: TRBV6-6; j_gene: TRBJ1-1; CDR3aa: CASSLRDSDTEAFF; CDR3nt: TGTGCCAGCAGCCTCCGGGACAGCGACACTGAAGCTTTCTTT
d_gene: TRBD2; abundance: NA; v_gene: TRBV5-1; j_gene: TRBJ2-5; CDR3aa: CASLIGRVQETQYF; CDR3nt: TGCGCCAGCCTCATCGGGAGGGTGCAAGAGACCCAGTACTTC
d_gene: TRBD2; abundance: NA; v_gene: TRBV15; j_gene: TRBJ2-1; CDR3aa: CATSRDTSGPLNEQFF; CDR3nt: TGTGCCACCAGCAGAGATACTAGCGGACCCCTGAATGAGCAGTTCTTC
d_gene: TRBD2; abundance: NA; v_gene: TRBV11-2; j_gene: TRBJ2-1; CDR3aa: CASSSSGTSGYGWEFF; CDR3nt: TGTGCCAGCAGCTCCTCGGGGACTAGCGGGTATGGGTGGGAGTTCTTC
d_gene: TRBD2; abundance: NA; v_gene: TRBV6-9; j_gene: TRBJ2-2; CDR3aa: CASSYSQSPSGGRTGELFF; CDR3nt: TGTGCCAGCAGTTATTCCCAATCTCCTAGCGGGGGGCGGACCGGGGAGCTGTTTTTT
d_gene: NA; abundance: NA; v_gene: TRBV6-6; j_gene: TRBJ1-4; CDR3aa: CASAKGGAGEKLFF; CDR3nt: TGTGCCAGCGCTAAGGGGGGGGCGGGTGAAAAACTGTTTTTT
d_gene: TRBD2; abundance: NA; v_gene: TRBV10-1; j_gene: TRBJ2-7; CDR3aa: CARGGDYPQNRDYEQYF; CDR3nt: TGCGCCAGGGGGGGGGACTACCCCCAAAATCGTGACTACGAGCAGTACTTC
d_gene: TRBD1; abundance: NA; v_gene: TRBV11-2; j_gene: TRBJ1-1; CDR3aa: CASSLGVGQGAQNTEAFF; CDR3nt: TGTGCCAGCAGCTTGGGTGTCGGACAGGGGGCGCAGAATACTGAAGCTTTCTTT
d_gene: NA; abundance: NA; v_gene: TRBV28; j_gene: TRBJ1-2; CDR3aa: CASSGGQGSYTF; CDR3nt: TGTGCCAGCAGTGGGGGACAAGGGAGCTACACCTTC
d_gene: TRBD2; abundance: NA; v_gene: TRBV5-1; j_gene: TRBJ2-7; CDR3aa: CASRTGTSGSEQYF; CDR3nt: TGCGCCAGCCGAACCGGGACTAGCGGGAGTGAGCAGTACTTC
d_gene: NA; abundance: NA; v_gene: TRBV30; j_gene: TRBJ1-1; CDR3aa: CAWRRRAENTEAFF; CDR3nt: TGTGCCTGGAGAAGGCGGGCAGAGAACACTGAAGCTTTCTTT
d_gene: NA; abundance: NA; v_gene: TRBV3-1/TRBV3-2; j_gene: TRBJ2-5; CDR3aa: CASSPGRRMQETQYF; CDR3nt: TGTGCCAGCAGCCCTGGAAGGAGGATGCAAGAGACCCAGTACTTC
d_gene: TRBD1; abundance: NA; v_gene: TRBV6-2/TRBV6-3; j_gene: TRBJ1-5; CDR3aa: CASSYSRGQGRIYQPQHF; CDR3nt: TGTGCCAGCAGTTACTCCCGGGGACAGGGGAGAATCTATCAGCCCCAGCATTTT
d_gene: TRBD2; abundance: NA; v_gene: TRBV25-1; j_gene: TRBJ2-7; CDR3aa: CASSDRDYYEQYF; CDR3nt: TGTGCCAGCAGTGACCGGGACTACTACGAGCAGTACTTC
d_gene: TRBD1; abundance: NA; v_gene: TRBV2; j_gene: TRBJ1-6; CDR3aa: CASRELGQGNSPLHF; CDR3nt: TGTGCCAGCAGGGAACTGGGACAGGGAAATTCACCCCTCCACTTT
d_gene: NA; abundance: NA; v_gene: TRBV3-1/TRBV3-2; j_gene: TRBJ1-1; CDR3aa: CASSKRTELNTEAFF; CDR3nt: TGTGCCAGCAGCAAACGGACAGAGTTGAACACTGAAGCTTTCTTT
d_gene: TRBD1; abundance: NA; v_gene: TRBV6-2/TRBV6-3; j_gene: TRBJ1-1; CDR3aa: CASSLTGENTEAFF; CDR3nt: TGTGCCAGCAGTTTGACAGGGGAGAACACTGAAGCTTTCTTT
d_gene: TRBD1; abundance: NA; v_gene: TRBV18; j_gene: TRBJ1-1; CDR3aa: CASSPGTGRLTEAFF; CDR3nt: TGTGCCAGCTCACCGGGGACAGGGAGACTCACTGAAGCTTTCTTT
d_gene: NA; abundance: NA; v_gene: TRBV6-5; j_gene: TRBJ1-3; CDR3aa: CASSYSNSGNTIYF; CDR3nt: TGTGCCAGCAGTTACTCCAACAGCGGAAACACCATATATTTT
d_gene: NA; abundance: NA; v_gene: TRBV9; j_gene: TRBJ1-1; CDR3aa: CASSVGAASTEAFF; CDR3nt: TGTGCCAGCAGCGTAGGGGCCGCAAGCACTGAAGCTTTCTTT
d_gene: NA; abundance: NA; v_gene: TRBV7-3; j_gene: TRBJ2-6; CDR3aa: CASSPDGGANVLTF; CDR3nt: TGTGCCAGCAGCCCCGACGGGGGGGCCAACGTCCTGACTTTC
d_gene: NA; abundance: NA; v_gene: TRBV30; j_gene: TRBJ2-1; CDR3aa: CAWSPGAEYNEQFF; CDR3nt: TGTGCCTGGTCCCCAGGGGCGGAATACAATGAGCAGTTCTTC
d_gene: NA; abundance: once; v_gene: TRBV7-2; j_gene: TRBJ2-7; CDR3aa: CASSLSRTVPYEQYF; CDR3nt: TGTGCCAGCAGCTTATCGAGGACTGTACCCTACGAGCAGTACTTC